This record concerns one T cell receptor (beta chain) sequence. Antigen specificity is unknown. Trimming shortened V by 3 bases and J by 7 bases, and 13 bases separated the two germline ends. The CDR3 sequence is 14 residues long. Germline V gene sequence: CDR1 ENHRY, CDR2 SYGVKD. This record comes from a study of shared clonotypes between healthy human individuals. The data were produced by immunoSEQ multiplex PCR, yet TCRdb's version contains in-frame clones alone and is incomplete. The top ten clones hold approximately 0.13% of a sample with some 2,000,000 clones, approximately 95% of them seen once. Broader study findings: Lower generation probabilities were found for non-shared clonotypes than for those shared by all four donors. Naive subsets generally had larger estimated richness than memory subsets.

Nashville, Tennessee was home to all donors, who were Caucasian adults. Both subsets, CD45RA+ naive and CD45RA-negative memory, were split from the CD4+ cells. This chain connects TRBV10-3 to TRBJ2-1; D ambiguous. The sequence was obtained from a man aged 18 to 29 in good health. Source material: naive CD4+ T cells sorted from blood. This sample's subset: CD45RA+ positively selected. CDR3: CAISEQIKRNEQFF. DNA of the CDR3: TGTGCCATCAGTGAACAGATAAAGAGGAATGAGCAGTTCTTC.